The 11 T cell receptor beta chains reported below all come from one sample, sequenced in a study of blood T cell repertoires in COVID-19. The data were produced by immunoSEQ multiplex PCR, yet TCRdb's version contains in-frame clones alone and is incomplete. The profile shows roughly 230,000 clones, 75% to 85% of them singletons. Sequences were obtained from peripheral blood. The receptors originated from a man in his fifties with COVID-19, enrolled during active disease.

The J gene is TRBJ2-7, the V gene TRBV9; 7 positions match TRBD1. The junction had 5 bases not matched to a gene; V was cut back by 6 bases and J by 2 bases. The CDR3 covers 13 residues. The germline V gene has CDR1 SGDLS and CDR2 YYNGEE. CDR3 amino acids: CASNLTGTYEQYF. CDR3 in DNA: TGTGCCAGCAACTTGACAGGGACCTACGAGCAGTACTTC.

This clone was detected only a few times. The chain couples TRBV14 to TRBJ2-2, with unresolved D. CDR1 and CDR2 (germline): SGHDN, FVKESK. CDR3 length: 16 residues. Trimming stripped 2 bases from V and 4 bases from J, with 14 bases between. The CDR3 reads CASSQRSSVGTGELFF. As DNA, the CDR3 is TGTGCCAGCAGCCAACGGTCCAGCGTGGGCACCGGGGAGCTGTTTTTT.

The V call is TRBV7-8, the J call TRBJ1-1; perhaps TRBD1 as D (5 bases). CDR1 and CDR2 (germline): SGHVS, FQNEAQ. The CDR3 has 15 amino acids. The V gene lost 2 bases and the J gene lost 5 bases, with 15 bases spanning the gap. CDR3 protein: CASSLTSGAGTEAFF. The DNA of the CDR3 is TGTGCCAGCAGCTTAACGTCCGGGGCGGGAACTGAAGCTTTCTTT.

This chain uses TRBV19 with TRBJ1-1; 7 bases match TRBD1. V shed 4 bases, J shed 1 base, and the junction held 3 bases outside the gene matches. CDR1 LNHDA and CDR2 SQIVND come from the germline V gene (reference sequence). The CDR3 sequence is 14 residues long. CDR3 sequence: CASSKTGQNTEAFF. For the CDR3, the DNA is TGTGCCAGTAGTAAGACAGGGCAGAACACTGAAGCTTTCTTT.

This clone was picked up many times. The rearrangement uses TRBV5-6 and TRBJ2-7; D gene uncertain. The CDR3 spans 11 residues. The germline V gene has CDR1 SGHDT and CDR2 YYEEEE. CDR3 protein: CASPALMRQEV. The CDR3 nucleotides are TGTGCCAGTCCCGCACTGATGCGGCAAGAAGTC.

This chain joins TRBV18 and TRBJ1-6; 7 bases are a match to TRBD1. V dropped 2 bases and J dropped 4; count of bases not matched to a gene: 8. Germline V CDR1 and CDR2: KGHSH, LQKENI. CDR3 size: 17 residues. The CDR3, as DNA: TGTGCCAGCTCACCAGTCACAGGGGATTCGTATAATTCACCCCTCCACTTT. It specifies CASSPVTGDSYNSPLHF.

V is TRBV7-2 and J is TRBJ2-2; 7 bases are a match to TRBD1. This CDR3 is 14 amino acids long. The V gene's germline CDR1 is SGHTA and CDR2 FQGNSA. The V gene end was trimmed by 5 bases and the J gene end by 7 bases; junction bases not matched to a gene: 7. The CDR3 sequence: CASSLGTAIGELFF. DNA for the CDR3: TGTGCCAGCAGCCTTGGGACAGCGATCGGGGAGCTGTTTTTT. The full variable domain, rest sourced from reference TRBV7-2 and TRBJ2-2, is GAGVSQSPSNKVTEKGKDVELRCDPISGHTALYWYRQSLGQGLEFLIYFQGNSAPDKSGLPSDRFSAERTGGSVSTLTIQRTQQEDSAVYLCASSLGTAIGELFFGEGSRLTVL.

This rearrangement joins TRBV20-1 to TRBJ2-1; perhaps TRBD2 as D (7 bases). The CDR3 spans 13 residues. Trimming removed 6 bases at V and 8 bases at J, with 17 bases between. Germline CDR1 reads DFQATT; CDR2 reads SNEGSKA (reference sequence). The CDR3 loop is CSASRGAKDEQFF. CDR3 nucleotides: TGCAGTGCGAGTCGGGGGGCCAAAGATGAGCAGTTCTTC.

This rearrangement joins TRBV19 to TRBJ1-1, with no clear D. Looked up from germline, CDR1 is LNHDA and CDR2 is SQIVND (reference sequence). The CDR3 contains 16 residues. V was trimmed by 4 bases and J by 0 bases, leaving 15 bases between them. The CDR3 loop is CASSTDPRKLNTEAFF. The CDR3, as DNA: TGTGCCAGTAGTACCGACCCCAGGAAATTGAACACTGAAGCTTTCTTT.

The genes are TRBV6-5 and TRBJ1-2; D might be TRBD1 (6 bases). CDR1 and CDR2 from the germline V gene are MNHEY and SVGAGI. The CDR3 length is 13 residues. Deletions cut 8 bases from V and 0 bases from J, with 10 bases between. CDR3 nucleotide sequence: TGTGCCAGCGGGGGGGCGACTAACTATGGCTACACCTTC. The encoded protein is CASGGATNYGYTF.

This clone was detected once. CDR3 nucleotide sequence: TGTGCCAGCAGTTACTCCGGGACAGGGAACCAAGAGACCCAGTACTTC. Translated: CASSYSGTGNQETQYF. This chain uses TRBV6-5 with TRBJ2-5, with 9 bases matching TRBD1. Trimming cost V 0 bases and J 0 bases; bases outside gene matches: 2. This CDR3 has 16 residues. The germline gives CDR1 MNHEY, CDR2 SVGAGI.